The 8 T cell receptor beta chains in this list originate from one sample, sequenced in a study of cytomegalovirus exposure and HLA in healthy donors. Vbeta (60) and Jbeta (13) primers were used in the PCR. TCRdb keeps only in-frame clones here, not all; method: immunoSEQ multiplex PCR. The table includes 150,000 to 200,000 clones, over 60% detected once. The sequencing sample was made of PBMCs. These receptor sequences come from a woman aged 40 to 50 in good health and CMV-seronegative.

This chain uses TRBV30 with TRBJ1-3; a possible D gene is TRBD1 (5 bases). The germline CDR1 and CDR2 sequences are GTSNPN and SVGIG (reference sequence). With 4 bases removed from V and 0 bases from J, the gap between germline ends came to 13 bases. The CDR3 has 15 amino acids. In nucleotides, the CDR3 is TGTGCCTGGAACTCAGGACAAAGCTCTGGAAACACCATATATTTT. The encoded protein is CAWNSGQSSGNTIYF. Variable domain in full (rest from reference TRBV30 and TRBJ1-3): SQTIHQWPATLVQPVGSPLSLECTVEGTSNPNLYWYRQAAGRGLQLLFYSVGIGQISSEVPQNLSASRPQDRQFILSSKKLLLSDSGFYLCAWNSGQSSGNTIYFGEGSWLTVV.

In DNA form, the CDR3 reads TGTGCCAGCAGCGACAGGAGAGATGCGAGCGCTGAAGCTTTCTTT. Protein: CASSDRRDASAEAFF. This sequence joins TRBV27 and TRBJ1-1; the D gene is possibly TRBD1 (6 bases). This CDR3 is 15 amino acids long. Deletions cut 6 bases from V and 6 bases from J, with 20 bases between. CDR1 is MNHEY, CDR2 SMNVEV, per germline (reference sequence).

V is TRBV4-3 and J is TRBJ1-2; 10 positions agree with TRBD1. CDR3 length: 17 amino acids. Germline CDR1 is LGHNA and CDR2 is YSLEER. The V gene end was trimmed by 0 bases and the J gene end by 6 bases; junction bases not matched to a gene: 10. CDR3 in DNA: TGCGCCAGCAGCCAAGATTATGGGACAGGGGAGCAAGATGGCTACACCTTC. Encoded protein: CASSQDYGTGEQDGYTF.

This sequence joins TRBV30 and TRBJ1-2, with 9 bases matching TRBD1. This CDR3 spans 15 amino acids. V dropped 4 bases and J dropped 4; count of bases not matched to a gene: 10. CDR1 and CDR2 (germline): GTSNPN, SVGIG (reference sequence). In DNA, the CDR3 is TGTGCCTGGAATATTCCGGGACAGGGTACCTATGGCTACACCTTC. Encoded protein: CAWNIPGQGTYGYTF. The full variable domain, with the rest looked up from reference TRBV30 and TRBJ1-2, is SQTIHQWPATLVQPVGSPLSLECTVEGTSNPNLYWYRQAAGRGLQLLFYSVGIGQISSEVPQNLSASRPQDRQFILSSKKLLLSDSGFYLCAWNIPGQGTYGYTFGSGTRLTVV.

CDR3 residues: CASSLEYNQPQHF. DNA of the CDR3: TGTGCCAGCAGCTTAGAGTACAATCAGCCCCAGCATTTT. The rearrangement uses TRBV7-3 and TRBJ1-5; D is unresolved. Germline CDR1 is SGHTA and CDR2 is FQGTGA. Trimming removed 2 bases at V and 3 bases at J, with 5 bases between. This CDR3 contains 13 residues.

This chain links TRBV11-3 with TRBJ1-1; D remains unclear. Trimming stripped 1 base from V and 4 bases from J, with 19 bases between. The CDR3 is 17 amino acids. Germline assignment: CDR1 SGHNT and CDR2 YENEEA. The CDR3 is CASSLGVGGGSLTEAFF. The CDR3 DNA reads TGTGCCAGCAGCTTAGGAGTAGGCGGAGGTTCTCTCACTGAAGCTTTCTTT.

This chain joins TRBV6-5 and TRBJ1-2; TRBD1 aligns across 10 bases. Germline V CDR1 and CDR2: MNHEY, SVGAGI. Germline trimming cut 4 bases from V and 5 bases from J; bases unmatched to any gene: 4. This CDR3 is built from 14 residues. As DNA, the CDR3 is TGTGCCAGCAGTTTTATGGACAGGGGGTATGGCTACACCTTC. Encoded protein: CASSFMDRGYGYTF.

In the case of this clone: The junction differs from germline at one of its ends, possibly a read error. The gene calls are TRBV9 and TRBJ2-2, with D possibly TRBD1 on 6 matching bases. There are 14 residues in the CDR3. The germline V gene has CDR1 SGDLS and CDR2 YYNGEE. The CDR3 bases are TGTGCCAGCAGCCCCGGAAGGGACACCAGGGAGCTGTTTTTT. The encoded protein is CASSPGRDTRELFF.